The 4 T cell receptor beta chains in this list originate from one sample, sequenced in a study of cytomegalovirus exposure and HLA in healthy donors. PCR primers comprised 60 Vbeta and 13 Jbeta primers. Assay: immunoSEQ multiplex PCR; the TCRdb copy retains only in-frame clones and omits some. The sample includes 120,000 or so clones, approximately 81% of them seen just once. Sequences were obtained from PBMCs. The receptors originated from a man in his late teens or twenties in good health and CMV-seronegative.

This clone came up once. The gene calls are TRBV18 and TRBJ2-7; 8 bases are a match to TRBD1. CDR1 and CDR2 (germline): KGHSH, LQKENI. This CDR3 spans 16 amino acids. Losses at the gene ends were 3 bases for V and 7 bases for J; bases not matched to a gene: 14. This CDR3 reads CASSPPNDRGGMEQYF. The CDR3 coding sequence is TGTGCCAGCTCACCCCCGAATGACAGGGGCGGAATGGAGCAGTACTTC. Full variable domain (rest looked up from reference TRBV18 and TRBJ2-7): NAGVMQNPRHLVRRRGQEARLRCSPMKGHSHVYWYRQLPEEGLKFMVYLQKENIIDESGMPKERFSAEFPKEGPSILRIQQVVRGDSAAYFCASSPPNDRGGMEQYFGPGTRLTVT.

The chain links TRBV6-1 to TRBJ1-6; 9 bases align to TRBD1. The CDR3 loop spans 16 amino acids. Germline CDR1 and CDR2: MNHNS and SASEGT. V lost 4 bases to trimming and J lost 6 bases; unmatched junction nucleotides: 7. CDR3 region: CASSGPQGAGNSPLHF. The CDR3 DNA sequence: TGTGCCAGCAGTGGACCACAGGGGGCGGGTAATTCACCCCTCCACTTT.

The chain couples TRBV28 to TRBJ1-1, with D unclear. The length of the CDR3 is 13 residues. The V and J ends lost 1 base and 0 bases respectively, with 3 bases between them. The germline gives CDR1 MDHEN, CDR2 SYDVKM. Here the CDR3 DNA reads TGTGCCAGCAGTTTATCGGTGAACACTGAAGCTTTCTTT. As protein: CASSLSVNTEAFF.

The CDR3 reads CASSEAETQFWTGELFF. As DNA, the CDR3 is TGTGCCAGCAGTGAAGCCGAAACACAGTTCTGGACCGGGGAGCTGTTTTTT. The V gene is TRBV6-1, the J gene TRBJ2-2; no clear D gene. The ends were cut back, 0 bases at V and 5 bases at J, with 16 bases in the middle. The V gene's germline CDR1 is MNHNS and CDR2 SASEGT. The CDR3 has 17 amino acids.